The following is a T cell receptor beta chain sequence with its context. Individuals drawn from 20 to 30 US areas were about 18 to 95 years old. The data are from a study of blood T cell repertoires in COVID-19. Overall study: Sites in the United States, Italy and Spain provided acute and convalescent COVID-19 samples. PBMCs, B-cell-depleted T cells, or T cells provided the cDNA or gDNA that made up the material.

Libraries were prepared by immunoSEQ multiplex PCR; TCRdb keeps only in-frame clonotypes and omits some of them. Among under 400,000 clones listed, 65% to 90% were seen once. The sequencing input was PBMCs or T cells enriched from blood (not recorded which). The origin of this receptor is a woman in her 40s with acute COVID-19.

The DNA for the CDR3 is TGTGCCAGCAGCCCGGGGGGTAGCGGGATGTCCTACAATGAGCAGTTCTTC. Translating gives CASSPGGSGMSYNEQFF. V gene TRBV9 combines with J gene TRBJ2-1, with 8 bases that match TRBD2. The CDR3 sequence is 17 residues long. The junction had 10 bases not matched to a gene; V was cut back by 4 bases and J by 1 base. Per germline, CDR1 SGDLS and CDR2 YYNGEE. The entire variable domain, with the rest obtained from reference TRBV9 and TRBJ2-1, is as follows: DSGVTQTPKHLITATGQRVTLRCSPRSGDLSVYWYQQSLDQGLQFLIQYYNGEERAKGNILERFSAQQFPDLHSELNLSSLELGDSALYFCASSPGGSGMSYNEQFFGPGTRLTVL.